The 21 T cell receptor beta chains below all came from one sample that was sequenced in a study of regulatory T cells in long-lasting Graves disease. Investigators prepared the TCR beta libraries by applying iRepertoire HTBI primers and Arm-PCR of CDR3 regions. MiXCR, run by TCRdb on the multiplex PCR reads, gives a single entry per CDR3 protein. This sample yields roughly 380,000 distinct CDR3 sequences, of which 15% are seen a single time; 22% belongs to the top ten. Time point reported: newly diagnosed GD, antithyroid drugs for less than 3 months. Construction of the TCR library relied on RNA isolated from PBMCs. The sequences come from peripheral blood mononuclear cells (PBMCs), collected at new diagnosis, from a patient treated with antithyroid drugs. The receptors originated from a female donor with Graves disease.

This clonotype was found many times. V and J are TRBV3-1 and TRBJ2-1; a possible D gene is TRBD2 (5 bases). V was clipped by 0 bases and J by 10 bases, with 16 bases between them. The CDR3 is made up of 15 amino acids. Germline V CDR1 and CDR2: LGHDT, YNNKEL (reference sequence). The CDR3 sequence is CASSQEIGIAEEQFF. The CDR3 nucleotides are TGTGCCAGCAGCCAAGAAATCGGGATAGCAGAGGAGCAGTTCTTC.

The rearrangement joins TRBV29-1 to TRBJ2-7; TRBD2 agrees at 12 bases. Losses at the gene ends were 6 bases for V and 7 bases for J; bases not matched to a gene: 7. This CDR3 is built from 13 residues. CDR1 is SQVTM and CDR2 is ANQGSEA in the germline V gene. Written as DNA, the CDR3 is TGCAGCGTCCGGACTAGCGGGATACGGGAGCAGTACTTC. It encodes CSVRTSGIREQYF.

For this clonotype: A far more abundant clone sits one base away, making this likely a read error. The rearrangement links TRBV11-3 to TRBJ1-4; D is unclear. CDR1 is SGHNT, CDR2 YENEEA, per germline. The length of the CDR3 is 19 residues. Trimming left V 6 bases short and J 10 bases short, with 33 bases between. Written as DNA, the CDR3 is TGTGCCAGCAGTTTCTCCGCCATACGCGGACGGACGCCTGACGGAAAACTGTTTTTT. Translated: CASSFSAIRGRTPDGKLFF.

The J gene is TRBJ2-2, the V gene TRBV29-1, with 10 bases aligning to TRBD1. J was trimmed by 7 bases and V by 7 bases; bases with no gene match: 6. Germline CDR1 is SQVTM and CDR2 is ANQGSEA. This CDR3 contains 13 residues. The CDR3 is CSAMGQGFGELFF. CDR3 sequence (DNA): TGCAGCGCCATGGGACAGGGGTTCGGGGAGCTGTTTTTT.

This clonotype was recorded many times. This chain uses TRBV13 with TRBJ2-3; a weak D match, TRBD2 (5 bases). TRBJ2-7 matches the DNA end more closely, so the J call is doubtful. This CDR3 contains 14 residues. In germline, CDR1 is PRHDT, CDR2 FYEKMQ (reference sequence). The CDR3 sequence: CASSPWRIPYEQYF. The CDR3, as DNA: TGTGCCAGCAGCCCTTGGAGGATTCCCTACGAGCAGTACTTC.

There are many counts of this clonotype. This sequence joins TRBV11-2 and TRBJ2-3; D may be TRBD1 or TRBD2 (6 bases each). The germline V and J ends were trimmed by 2 bases and 8 bases, with 14 bases remaining between them. CDR3 length equals 14 residues. The germline V gene has CDR1 SGHAT and CDR2 FQNNGV. CDR3 amino acids: CASSLSGGGGTQYF. CDR3 nucleotides: TGTGCCAGCAGCTTAAGCGGAGGAGGGGGTACGCAGTATTTT. Variable domain in full (rest from reference TRBV11-2 and TRBJ2-3): EAGVAQSPRYKIIEKRQSVAFWCNPISGHATLYWYQQILGQGPKLLIQFQNNGVVDDSQLPKDRFSAERLKGVDSTLKIQPAKLEDSAVYLCASSLSGGGGTQYFGPGTRLTVL.

This clonotype was observed many times. The chain recombines TRBV11-3 with TRBJ2-1, with 7 bases aligning to TRBD2. V dropped 3 bases and J dropped 9; count of bases not matched to a gene: 2. Germline V gives CDR1 SGHNT, CDR2 YENEEA. The CDR3 is made up of 12 amino acids. The CDR3 reads CASSLGGVEQFF. CDR3 bases: TGTGCCAGCAGCTTGGGGGGGGTTGAGCAGTTCTTC. The whole variable domain, remainder taken from reference TRBV11-3 and TRBJ2-1, is EAGVVQSPRYKIIEKKQPVAFWCNPISGHNTLYWYLQNLGQGPELLIRYENEEAVDDSQLPKDRFSAERLKGVDSTLKIQPAELGDSAVYLCASSLGGVEQFFGPGTRLTVL.

This clonotype appeared many times. This rearrangement joins TRBV12-3 or TRBV12-4 to TRBJ1-1; 9 nucleotides line up with TRBD1. This CDR3 contains 16 residues. The J segment lost 0 bases and the V segment lost 4 bases, leaving 6 bases of the junction unmatched. In DNA, the CDR3 is TGTGCCAGCAGTTCACAGGGGGCAGGGGTGAACACTGAAGCTTTCTTT. Translation: CASSSQGAGVNTEAFF.

Remarks on this clonotype: A junction boundary mismatches the germline segment, possibly from a read error. This chain connects TRBV20-1 to TRBJ1-1; D unclear. The CDR3 is made up of 14 amino acids. CDR1 DFQATT and CDR2 SNEGSKA come from the germline V gene (reference sequence). The CDR3 here is CSARGMQMNTEAFF. CDR3 DNA sequence: TGCAGTGCCAGAGGGATGCAAATGAACACTGAAGCTTTCTTT.

This clonotype showed up just a few times. The rearrangement joins TRBV12-5 to TRBJ1-1; 8 nucleotides match TRBD1. Germline V lookup: CDR1 LGHNT, CDR2 FRNRAP. The J segment lost 9 bases and the V segment lost 1 base, leaving 16 bases of the junction unmatched. The CDR3 is made up of 17 amino acids. The chain's CDR3 is CASGLELQGAPLGKAFF. The CDR3 coding sequence is TGTGCTAGTGGTTTGGAGTTGCAGGGGGCCCCTCTCGGGAAAGCTTTCTTT.

This clonotype was found many times. The rearrangement uses TRBV20-1 and TRBJ1-2, with a tentative D call TRBD1 (6 bases). The germline V gene has CDR1 DFQATT and CDR2 SNEGSKA (reference sequence). V shed 3 bases and J shed 7 bases, with 18 bases lying between them. The CDR3 runs 14 residues. This CDR3 is CSASNRTASIGYTF. The CDR3 DNA reads TGCAGTGCTAGCAACCGGACAGCTAGTATTGGCTACACCTTC.

Turning to this clonotype: A much larger clone is a single base away; this may be a read error. V is TRBV6-1 and J is TRBJ1-1, with 7 bases that match TRBD1. V was pared by 1 base and J by 4 bases, with 3 bases of the junction left unmatched. Germline V lookup: CDR1 MNHNS, CDR2 SASEGT. The CDR3 has 14 residues. The DNA for the CDR3 is TGTGCCAGCAGTGAAGGGGCAGGGGGCACTGAAGCTTTCTTT. Encoded protein: CASSEGAGGTEAFF.

In this sample, this clonotype turned up many times. CDR3 bases: TGTGCCAGTAGTAGAGGGAACTTAGACTTCGATGAGCAGTTCTTC. Its translation: CASSRGNLDFDEQFF. The chain carries TRBV19 and TRBJ2-1; weak D call: TRBD2 (5 bases). Germline-derived CDR1 and CDR2 are LNHDA and SQIVND (reference sequence). The CDR3 totals 15 residues. The V gene lost 4 bases and the J gene lost 8 bases, with 18 bases spanning the gap.

This clonotype has more than one count but fewer than ten. The rearrangement joins TRBV7-9 to TRBJ1-2, with TRBD1 identical over 7 bases. The CDR3 spans 17 residues. Germline assignment: CDR1 SEHNR and CDR2 FQNEAQ (reference sequence). V was pared by 5 bases and J by 9 bases, with 21 bases of the junction left unmatched. The CDR3 region has the DNA TGTGCCAGCAGCGATATACGACAGGGTCTGGACCCTATGAGCTACACCTTC. Protein: CASSDIRQGLDPMSYTF.

The chain combines TRBV2 with TRBJ2-3; possibly TRBD2 for D (6 bases). CDR1 and CDR2 from the germline V gene are SNHLY and FYNNEI. The CDR3 sequence is 15 residues long. V dropped 8 bases and J dropped 1 base, with 16 bases sitting between them. This CDR3 reads CASGGMDSGTDTQYF. The DNA for the CDR3 is TGTGCCAGCGGGGGGATGGATAGCGGCACAGATACGCAGTATTTT.

This clonotype was counted many times. The chain uses TRBV27 and TRBJ2-7, with D perhaps matching TRBD1 or TRBD2 (5 bases each). Germline V CDR1 and CDR2: MNHEY, SMNVEV (reference sequence). CDR3 length: 14 residues. V was shortened by 6 bases and J by 3 bases, with 15 bases between the two germline ends. The DNA for the CDR3 is TGTGCCAGCAGCCTTGGGACGGGCATCTACGAGCAGTACTTC. Translating it yields CASSLGTGIYEQYF.

This chain links TRBV4-3 with TRBJ1-4; 8 bases are shared with TRBD1. The CDR3 is made up of 12 amino acids. The V gene end was trimmed by 3 bases and the J gene end by 17 bases; junction bases not matched to a gene: 8. In germline, CDR1 is LGHNA, CDR2 YSLEER. In DNA form, the CDR3 reads TGCGCCAGCAGCCACGGACAGGGAAATCTTTTTTTT. This gives the protein CASSHGQGNLFF.

This clonotype was recorded many times. The chain couples TRBV28 to TRBJ2-7, with D possibly TRBD2 on 5 matching bases. CDR1 MDHEN and CDR2 SYDVKM come from the germline V gene. The CDR3 loop spans 15 amino acids. Trimming cost V 6 bases and J 0 bases, with 15 bases left between them. The DNA of the CDR3 is TGTGCCAGCAGCCGTGGCGGGCAAACCTCCTACGAGCAGTACTTC. It translates to CASSRGGQTSYEQYF.

This clonotype was detected many times. The chain carries TRBV7-9 and TRBJ1-1; D gene uncertain. Germline loops: CDR1 SEHNR, CDR2 FQNEAQ (reference sequence). Between the trimmed V and J ends, which lost 6 bases and 1 base, there was a span of 9 bases. The CDR3 consists of 13 residues. The DNA of the CDR3 is TGTGCCAGCAGTTCCGGTTCGAACACTGAAGCTTTCTTT. It encodes CASSSGSNTEAFF.

This clonotype was found many times. The V call is TRBV5-1, the J call TRBJ2-7; 9 bases are a match to TRBD1. The CDR3 has 15 amino acids. The germline CDR1 and CDR2 sequences are SGHRS and YFSETQ. V shed 4 bases, J shed 5 bases, and the junction held 10 bases outside the gene matches. CDR3 sequence: CASSAGQGLINEQYF. CDR3 nucleotide sequence: TGCGCCAGCAGCGCAGGACAGGGGCTTATCAACGAGCAGTACTTC. The full variable domain, in which reference TRBV5-1 and TRBJ2-7 provide the parts outside the CDR3, is KAGVTQTPRYLIKTRGQQVTLSCSPISGHRSVSWYQQTPGQGLQFLFEYFSETQRNKGNFPGRFSGRQFSNSRSEMNVSTLELGDSALYLCASSAGQGLINEQYFGPGTRLTVT.

This clonotype was seen at least ten times. The J gene is TRBJ1-2, the V gene TRBV4-1, with D uncertain. Germline V gene sequence: CDR1 MGHRA, CDR2 YSYEKL. Between the trimmed V and J ends, which lost 3 bases and 4 bases, there was a span of 9 bases. This CDR3 contains 13 residues. The CDR3 spells CASSQVGSYGYTF. The DNA of the CDR3 is TGCGCCAGCAGCCAGGTTGGTTCCTATGGCTACACCTTC.